This record looks at one T cell receptor beta chain sequence and its context. These data are taken from a study of CD8 T cells in Susac syndrome. Random hexamers were used to reverse transcribe roughly 0.45 to 1 ug of RNA. Multiplex PCR with immunoSEQ amplified the TCR beta CDR3 across 54 Vbeta and 13 Jbeta. A single record per CDR3 protein comes from TCRdb applying MiXCR to the immunoSEQ multiplex PCR reads. The sample lists about 210,000 distinct CDR3 sequences, over 90% occurring once. High-throughput TCR beta sequencing covered peripheral CD8+ and CD4+ T cells. Germline V gene sequence: CDR1 MNHEY, CDR2 SVGAGI. CDR3 length equals 15 residues. Trimming left V 5 bases short and J 5 bases short, with 16 bases between.

The genes are TRBV6-5 and TRBJ1-5, with TRBD1 as a possible D gene (6 bases). The source material was CD4+ T cells from PBMCs. This TCR derives from a human donor with multiple sclerosis. The CDR3 protein is CASSRDYHRDQPQHF. DNA of the CDR3: TGTGCCAGCAGTCGGGACTATCACAGGGATCAGCCCCAGCATTTT.